Listed here are 32 T cell receptor beta chains from one sample, sequenced in a study of T cells after yellow fever vaccination (dated by TCRdb to 2018 to 2020). Library generation was performed with 5' RACE. Reads for this sample came from an Illumina HiSeq 2500. TCRdb reanalyzed the raw reads on its own, using fastp at Q25 for trimming and MiXCR for clone calling, and kept in-frame beta chains. Rows with a matching CDR3 protein are joined into one entry that keeps the most common DNA and genes. In all, the sample holds a few hundred thousand distinct CDR3 sequences, and 17% of those were seen once. Approximately 15% of the sample belongs to the ten largest clones. Explained via the paper, the treatment or condition label denotes: live attenuated yellow fever vaccine strain. The sequencing used PBMCs, collected about 5 days after the first yellow fever vaccination. These receptors were obtained from a man aged 18-30 years who received the YFV17D yellow fever vaccine.

This clonotype has just a few counts. The chain recombines TRBV7-2 with TRBJ1-3; 9 nucleotides align to TRBD1. V dropped 4 bases and J dropped 7; count of bases not matched to a gene: 5. This CDR3 has 14 amino acids. Looked up from germline, CDR1 is SGHTA and CDR2 is FQGNSA. The chain's CDR3 is CASSSGTGYNTIYF. DNA for the CDR3: TGTGCCAGCAGCTCCGGGACAGGGTACAACACCATATATTTT.

This clonotype was found a few times. This rearrangement joins TRBV21-1 to TRBJ2-7. TRBV21-1 counts as a pseudogene. The CDR3 is 15 amino acids. The CDR3 loop reads CASSKGPKFAIEQYF. In DNA form, the CDR3 reads TGTGCCAGCAGCAAAGGTCCGAAATTCGCCATCGAGCAGTACTTC.

This rearrangement joins TRBV7-2 to TRBJ1-6; 7 bases are a match to TRBD1. V lost 2 bases and J lost 9; bases outside the gene matches: 4. The length of the CDR3 is 14 residues. Germline CDR1 and CDR2: SGHTA and FQGNSA. CDR3 sequence reads: CASSLNRGGSPLHF. In DNA, the CDR3 is TGTGCCAGCAGCTTAAACAGGGGAGGTTCACCCCTCCACTTT.

This clonotype was detected a few times. The genes are TRBV5-1 and TRBJ1-2; D call uncertain. Germline assignment: CDR1 SGHRS and CDR2 YFSETQ. The V end lost 4 bases, the J end lost 0 bases, and 7 bases lay between the germline ends. This CDR3 comprises 13 residues. CDR3 sequence (DNA): TGCGCCAGCAGCGACCTCCCTAACTATGGCTACACCTTC. Protein product: CASSDLPNYGYTF. The whole variable domain, remainder taken from reference TRBV5-1 and TRBJ1-2, is KAGVTQTPRYLIKTRGQQVTLSCSPISGHRSVSWYQQTPGQGLQFLFEYFSETQRNKGNFPGRFSGRQFSNSRSEMNVSTLELGDSALYLCASSDLPNYGYTFGSGTRLTVV.

This chain connects TRBV7-8 to TRBJ1-1; no clear D gene. The CDR3 length is 19 residues. V dropped 1 base and J dropped 0 bases, with 21 bases sitting between them. The germline gives CDR1 SGHVS, CDR2 FQNEAQ. The CDR3 reads CASSLGRPRTAGMNTEAFF. The CDR3 bases are TGTGCCAGCAGCTTAGGACGGCCCCGGACCGCGGGGATGAACACTGAAGCTTTCTTT. Combining the CDR3 with reference TRBV7-8 and TRBJ1-1 gives the whole variable domain GAGVSQSPRYKVAKRGQDVALRCDPISGHVSLFWYQQALGQGPEFLTYFQNEAQLDKSGLPSDRFFAERPEGSVSTLKIQRTQQEDSAVYLCASSLGRPRTAGMNTEAFFGQGTRLTVV.

This clonotype was seen a handful of times. V usage is TRBV5-1 and J usage is TRBJ2-1; D gene ambiguous. V lost 3 bases and J 0 bases, leaving 7 bases between the germline ends. The CDR3 is made up of 14 amino acids. In germline, CDR1 is SGHRS, CDR2 YFSETQ. CDR3 in DNA: TGCGCCAGCAGCTCTCTGCGCTCCTACAATGAGCAGTTCTTC. The encoded protein is CASSSLRSYNEQFF.

The V gene is TRBV7-8, the J gene TRBJ2-1; 8 bases line up with TRBD2. This CDR3 has 15 residues. Germline V lookup: CDR1 SGHVS, CDR2 FQNEAQ. Unmatched junction bases numbered 11, after V lost 7 bases and J lost 6 bases. The CDR3 loop is CASTSGGGPANEQFF. DNA for the CDR3: TGTGCCAGCACAAGCGGGGGAGGCCCCGCCAATGAGCAGTTCTTC.

This clonotype was detected a few times. V gene TRBV29-1 combines with J gene TRBJ1-2; D not resolved. This CDR3 is 13 amino acids long. Trimming shortened V by 4 bases and J by 8 bases, and 17 bases separated the two germline ends. Germline V gene lookup returns CDR1 SQVTM and CDR2 ANQGSEA. The CDR3 spells CSVVPRLREGYTF. Written as DNA, the CDR3 is TGCAGCGTTGTCCCCAGACTCCGGGAAGGCTACACCTTC.

There are a few counts of this clonotype. The rearrangement uses TRBV6-5 and TRBJ2-2; D ambiguous. Germline loops: CDR1 MNHEY, CDR2 SVGAGI. V was cut by 7 bases and J by 3 bases, with 12 bases left in between. CDR3 length: 14 amino acids. The CDR3 loop is CASITAPYTGELFF. The CDR3 DNA follows: TGTGCCAGCATTACGGCCCCCTACACCGGGGAGCTGTTTTTT.

There are many counts of this clonotype. The J gene is TRBJ2-5, the V gene TRBV29-1; no reliable D call. Germline assignment: CDR1 SQVTM and CDR2 ANQGSEA. CDR3 length equals 9 residues. Trimming took off 4 bases at V and 5 bases at J, with 2 bases between the two ends. CDR3 DNA: TGCAGCGTTGGGGAGACCCAGTACTTC. As protein: CSVGETQYF. The full variable domain, with the rest looked up from reference TRBV29-1 and TRBJ2-5, is SAVISQKPSRDICQRGTSLTIQCQVDSQVTMMFWYRQQPGQSLTLIATANQGSEATYESGFVIDKFPISRPNLTFSTLTVSNMSPEDSSIYLCSVGETQYFGPGTRLLVL.

J is TRBJ2-5 and V is TRBV10-3, with TRBD1 matching 7 bases. The V and J ends lost 4 bases and 2 bases, in that order; junction bases with no gene match: 10. Germline-derived CDR1 and CDR2 are ENHRY and SYGVKD. This CDR3 is 16 amino acids long. CDR3 amino acids: CAISASQGPRQETQYF. The CDR3, as DNA: TGTGCCATCAGTGCCTCACAGGGGCCACGACAAGAGACCCAGTACTTC.

Many counts were recorded for this clonotype. The V gene is TRBV7-9, the J gene TRBJ2-3, with 11 bases aligning to TRBD2. Germline V gene sequence: CDR1 SEHNR, CDR2 FQNEAQ (reference sequence). After removal of 3 bases from V and 5 bases from J, the junction contained 10 bases not matched to a gene. The CDR3 length is 17 residues. The CDR3 loop reads CASSFARLAGSVDTQYF. The CDR3 region has the DNA TGTGCCAGCAGCTTCGCTAGACTAGCGGGGTCGGTAGATACGCAGTATTTT.

This clonotype was found many times. V is TRBV27 and J is TRBJ1-6; 9 bases map to TRBD1. The V segment lost 6 bases and the J segment 7 bases; nucleotides outside the gene matches: 4. Germline values: CDR1 MNHEY, CDR2 SMNVEV (reference sequence). The length of the CDR3 is 14 residues. CDR3 sequence: CASSPGTGNSPLHF. CDR3 DNA sequence: TGTGCCAGCAGCCCCGGGACAGGGAATTCACCCCTCCACTTT.

The V call is TRBV4-1, the J call TRBJ1-2; D unresolved. The CDR3 contains 14 residues. The germline CDR1 and CDR2 sequences are MGHRA and YSYEKL. The ends were cut back, 1 base at V and 5 bases at J, with 11 bases in the middle. DNA for the CDR3: TGCGCCAGCAGCCAAGTGAAACAGAGTTATGGCTACACCTTC. It translates to CASSQVKQSYGYTF.

This clonotype was picked up many times. The chain combines TRBV12-3 or TRBV12-4 with TRBJ2-3, with D possibly matching TRBD1 (6 bases). V gave up 6 bases and J gave up 3 bases, with 10 bases separating them. This CDR3 region has 13 residues. The CDR3 DNA reads TGTGCCAGCAGAGAAACAGGGACAGATACGCAGTATTTT. It yields the protein CASRETGTDTQYF.

V gene TRBV20-1 combines with J gene TRBJ2-4; D remains ambiguous. Trimming left V 0 bases short and J 4 bases short, with 10 bases between. The CDR3 runs to 14 residues. Germline CDR1 reads DFQATT; CDR2 reads SNEGSKA (reference sequence). The CDR3: CSARDREGKNIQYF. CDR3 nucleotides: TGCAGTGCTAGAGATCGCGAAGGGAAAAACATTCAGTACTTC.

This clonotype has a handful of counts. The chain combines TRBV18 with TRBJ1-6; D unresolved. Trimming removed 5 bases from V and 5 bases from J, with 4 bases in between. The CDR3 runs to 12 residues. CDR1 is KGHSH, CDR2 LQKENI, per germline. The CDR3: CASSKDNSPLHF. For the CDR3, the DNA is TGTGCCAGCTCAAAGGATAATTCACCCCTCCACTTT.

This clonotype was observed a handful of times. V gene TRBV12-3 or TRBV12-4 combines with J gene TRBJ2-7; D might be TRBD2 (6 bases). Deletions cut 2 bases from V and 6 bases from J, with 14 bases between. This CDR3 has 14 residues. CDR3 sequence reads: CASSLRTPRGEQYF. Here the CDR3 DNA reads TGTGCCAGCAGTTTAAGAACACCGCGGGGCGAGCAGTACTTC.

The chain employs TRBV20-1 and TRBJ1-2, with 9 bases identical to TRBD1. The V and J ends lost 4 bases and 6 bases, in that order; junction bases with no gene match: 9. The CDR3 runs 14 residues. The germline V gene has CDR1 DFQATT and CDR2 SNEGSKA (reference sequence). This CDR3 is CSAIRQGERDGYTF. The DNA for the CDR3 is TGCAGTGCTATCCGACAGGGGGAGAGGGATGGCTACACCTTC.

This clonotype was found many times. V and J are TRBV5-6 and TRBJ2-3, with D perhaps TRBD2 (5 bases). Germline lookup yields CDR1 SGHDT and CDR2 YYEEEE. There are 14 residues in the CDR3. Trimming stripped 6 bases from V and 0 bases from J, with 11 bases between. CDR3 region: CASTPGSSTDTQYF. Here the CDR3 DNA reads TGTGCCAGCACCCCGGGGTCTAGCACAGATACGCAGTATTTT.

The CDR3 reads CASSPPPGGERTGELFF. CDR3 coding DNA: TGTGCCAGCTCCCCCCCTCCTGGGGGGGAAAGGACCGGGGAGCTGTTTTTT. V gene TRBV11-1 combines with J gene TRBJ2-2; 7 bases fit TRBD2. Per the germline V gene, CDR1 is SGHAT and CDR2 is FQDESV (reference sequence). The V segment lost 8 bases and the J segment 5 bases; nucleotides outside the gene matches: 17. The CDR3 sequence is 17 residues long.

This clonotype occurred a few times. The chain carries TRBV29-1 and TRBJ1-2; D ambiguous. V lost 3 bases to trimming and J lost 8 bases, with 13 bases between them. Per germline, CDR1 SQVTM and CDR2 ANQGSEA. This CDR3 comprises 12 residues. Here the CDR3 DNA reads TGCAGCGTTGAGGCGCGACCAGAGGGCTACACCTTC. Translation: CSVEARPEGYTF.

The table lists this clonotype with a count of one. The rearrangement joins TRBV20-1 to TRBJ2-7, with 16 bases aligning to TRBD2. The V and J ends lost 4 bases and 6 bases, in that order; junction bases with no gene match: 6. CDR3 length: 15 amino acids. Germline CDR1 reads DFQATT; CDR2 reads SNEGSKA (reference sequence). CDR3 residues: CSATGTSGGAGEQYV. Here the CDR3 DNA reads TGCAGTGCTACCGGGACTAGCGGGGGGGCGGGCGAGCAGTACGTC.

The chain is built from TRBV7-9 and TRBJ2-5; 12 bases align to TRBD2. The CDR3 is made up of 16 amino acids. Germline V lookup: CDR1 SEHNR, CDR2 FQNEAQ (reference sequence). V was pared by 5 bases and J by 4 bases, with 8 bases of the junction left unmatched. CDR3 sequence: CASSQTSGGSRETQYF. DNA for the CDR3: TGTGCCAGCAGCCAGACTAGCGGGGGATCGCGAGAGACCCAGTACTTC.

The genes are TRBV7-9 and TRBJ2-7; possibly TRBD1 for D (5 bases). Germline V lookup: CDR1 SEHNR, CDR2 FQNEAQ (reference sequence). This CDR3 has 13 amino acids. The V and J ends lost 5 bases and 2 bases respectively, with 10 bases between them. CDR3 bases: TGTGCCAGCAGCAACCGACAGACCTACGAGCAGTACTTC. Translated, it gives CASSNRQTYEQYF.

The CDR3: CASSREPLGREGTEAFF. CDR3 sequence (DNA): TGCGCCAGCAGCCGAGAGCCCTTGGGCAGGGAGGGCACTGAAGCTTTCTTT. The chain uses TRBV4-1 and TRBJ1-1, with a weak D call TRBD1 (5 bases). The CDR3 covers 17 residues. CDR1 MGHRA and CDR2 YSYEKL come from the germline V gene. V lost 4 bases, J lost 4 bases, and 22 bases lay in between.

The chain is built from TRBV6-1 and TRBJ1-6; maybe TRBD1 (5 bases). Between the trimmed V and J ends, which lost 6 bases and 10 bases, there was a span of 22 bases. There are 16 residues in the CDR3. CDR1 and CDR2 (germline): MNHNS, SASEGT. The CDR3 sequence is CASRTDTHGGSSPLHF. The CDR3 region has the DNA TGTGCCAGCAGGACGGACACCCACGGCGGTAGCTCACCCCTCCACTTT.

V and J are TRBV24-1 and TRBJ1-2; 8 bases match TRBD1. This CDR3 is built from 14 residues. CDR1 is KGHDR, CDR2 SFDVKD, per germline. V was clipped by 4 bases and J by 4 bases; unmatched bases: 4. CDR3 loop: CATSESGGPYGYTF. CDR3 nucleotide sequence: TGTGCCACCAGTGAATCAGGGGGCCCCTATGGCTACACCTTC.

The V and J genes are TRBV4-3 and TRBJ2-3, with D unresolved. Germline CDR1 reads LGHNA; CDR2 reads YSLEER. The CDR3 length is 15 residues. V shed 5 bases and J shed 2 bases, with 14 bases lying between them. The CDR3 DNA reads as TGCGCCAGCAGCGCCTGGGTGGGTGTCACAGATACGCAGTATTTT. Its translation is CASSAWVGVTDTQYF.

Only a few counts were recorded for this clonotype. The chain combines TRBV20-1 with TRBJ2-7, with 14 bases fitting TRBD2. After removal of 6 bases from V and 3 bases from J, the junction contained 4 bases not matched to a gene. Per germline, CDR1 DFQATT and CDR2 SNEGSKA (reference sequence). This CDR3 is 14 amino acids long. Here the CDR3 reads CSALGLAGDYEQYV. The CDR3 DNA sequence: TGCAGTGCCCTGGGACTAGCGGGGGACTACGAGCAGTACGTC.

This clonotype occurred a few times. The chain joins TRBV6-1 to TRBJ2-2, with D possibly matching TRBD1 (6 bases). This CDR3 spans 14 amino acids. V lost 6 bases, J lost 3 bases, and 11 bases lay in between. The germline V gene encodes CDR1 MNHNS and CDR2 SASEGT. This CDR3 reads CASRGTGYTGELFF. The CDR3 DNA reads as TGTGCCAGCAGGGGAACAGGGTACACCGGGGAGCTGTTTTTT.

The V and J genes are TRBV19 and TRBJ2-2; D is perhaps TRBD1 (5 bases). V dropped 6 bases and J dropped 3 bases, with 14 bases sitting between them. CDR1 is LNHDA and CDR2 is SQIVND in the germline V gene (reference sequence). The CDR3 contains 15 residues. The CDR3 loop is CASRQGSEDTGELFF. The CDR3 DNA reads TGTGCCAGTAGGCAGGGATCCGAGGACACCGGGGAGCTGTTTTTT.